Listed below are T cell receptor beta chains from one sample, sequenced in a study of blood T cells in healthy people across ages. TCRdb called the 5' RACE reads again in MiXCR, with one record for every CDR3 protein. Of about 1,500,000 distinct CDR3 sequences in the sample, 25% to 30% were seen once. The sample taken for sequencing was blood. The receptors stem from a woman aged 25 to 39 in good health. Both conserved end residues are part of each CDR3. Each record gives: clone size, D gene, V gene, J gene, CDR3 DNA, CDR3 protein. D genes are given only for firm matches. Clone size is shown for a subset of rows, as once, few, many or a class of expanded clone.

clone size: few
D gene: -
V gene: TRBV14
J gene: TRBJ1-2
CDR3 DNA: TGTGCCAGCAGCCAAACCGGCATCTATGGCTACACCTTC
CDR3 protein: CASSQTGIYGYTF

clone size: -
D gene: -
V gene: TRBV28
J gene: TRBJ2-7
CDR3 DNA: TGTGCCAGCAGTTCCAACGCAGAACAGGGAACCTACGAGCAGTACTTC
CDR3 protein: CASSSNAEQGTYEQYF

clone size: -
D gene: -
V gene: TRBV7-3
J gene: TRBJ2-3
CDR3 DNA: TGTGCCAGCAGCTTAGGTACAGCTCGGCGCACAGATACGCAGTATTTT
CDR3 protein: CASSLGTARRTDTQYF

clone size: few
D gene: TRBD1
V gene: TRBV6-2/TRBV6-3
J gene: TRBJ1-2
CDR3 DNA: TGTGCCAGCAAGCCGACAGGGGTCAACTATGGCTACACCTTC
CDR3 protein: CASKPTGVNYGYTF

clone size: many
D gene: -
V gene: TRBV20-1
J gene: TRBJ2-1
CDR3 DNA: TGCAGTGCTAGGTCGCGACCCCTGCGAGGATGTGGATGGTTCTTC
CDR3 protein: CSARSRPLRGCGWFF

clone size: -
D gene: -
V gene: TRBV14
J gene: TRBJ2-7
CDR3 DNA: TGTGCCAGCAGCCGTTCCACCAGCGGTGCCTACGAGCAGTACTTC
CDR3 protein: CASSRSTSGAYEQYF

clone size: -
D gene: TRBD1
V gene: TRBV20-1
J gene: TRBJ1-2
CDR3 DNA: TGCAGTGCTTCCCCTTACGGACAGGGGAACTATGGCTACACCTTC
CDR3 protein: CSASPYGQGNYGYTF

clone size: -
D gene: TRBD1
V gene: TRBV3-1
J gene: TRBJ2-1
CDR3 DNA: TGTGCCAGCAGCGACTCCGGGACAGCGTCCTACAATGAGCAGTTCTTC
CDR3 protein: CASSDSGTASYNEQFF

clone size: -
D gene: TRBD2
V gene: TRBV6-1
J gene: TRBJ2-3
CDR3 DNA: TGTGCCAGCAGTGAAGCGAGGACTAGCGGGGGCACAGATACGCAGTATTTT
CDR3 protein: CASSEARTSGGTDTQYF

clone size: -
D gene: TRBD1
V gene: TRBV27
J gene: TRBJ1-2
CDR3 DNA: TGTGCCAGCAGCGTCGGACAGGGACGGGGCTACACCTTC
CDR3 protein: CASSVGQGRGYTF

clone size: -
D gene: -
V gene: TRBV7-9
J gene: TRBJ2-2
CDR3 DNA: TGTGCCAGCAGTTCCAAAGGGGACACCGGGGAGCTGTTTTTT
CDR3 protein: CASSSKGDTGELFF

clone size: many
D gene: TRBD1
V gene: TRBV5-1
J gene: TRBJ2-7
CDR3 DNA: TGCGCCAGCAGCTTGCGGACAGGGGTGGGCGAGCAGTACTTC
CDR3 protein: CASSLRTGVGEQYF

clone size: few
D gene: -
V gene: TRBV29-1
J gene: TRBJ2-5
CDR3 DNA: TGCAGCGAATGGAAAGGAGAGACCCAGTACTTC
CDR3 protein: CSEWKGETQYF

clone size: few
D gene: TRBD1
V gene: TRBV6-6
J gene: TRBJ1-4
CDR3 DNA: TGTGCCAGCAGTTACGCCTCGACAGGGCGGGAAAAACTGTTTTTT
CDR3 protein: CASSYASTGREKLFF

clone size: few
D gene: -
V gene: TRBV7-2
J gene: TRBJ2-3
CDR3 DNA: TGTGCCAGCAGCCTCCGACAGACCACAGATACGCAGTATTTT
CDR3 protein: CASSLRQTTDTQYF

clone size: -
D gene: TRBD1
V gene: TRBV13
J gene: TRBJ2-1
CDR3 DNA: TGTGCCAGCAGCTTAAAGGGACAGGGGTCCTACGAGCAGTTCTTC
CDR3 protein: CASSLKGQGSYEQFF

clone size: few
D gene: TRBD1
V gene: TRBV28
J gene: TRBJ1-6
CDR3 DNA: TGTGCCAGCAGCCCATCCGGGACAGTTCGCTCACCCCTCCACTTT
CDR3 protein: CASSPSGTVRSPLHF

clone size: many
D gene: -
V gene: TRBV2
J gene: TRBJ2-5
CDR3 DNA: TGTGCCAGCAGTCCTAGACCGGAGACCCAGTACTTC
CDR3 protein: CASSPRPETQYF

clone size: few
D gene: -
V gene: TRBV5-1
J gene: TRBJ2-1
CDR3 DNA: TGCGCCAGCAGCCTATACAGCCAGAATGAGCAGTTCTTC
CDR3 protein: CASSLYSQNEQFF

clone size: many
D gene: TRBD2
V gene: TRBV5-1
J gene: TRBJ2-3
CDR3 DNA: TGCGCCAGCAGCTATACTAGCGGGGGGGCGCATACGCAGTATTTT
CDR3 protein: CASSYTSGGAHTQYF

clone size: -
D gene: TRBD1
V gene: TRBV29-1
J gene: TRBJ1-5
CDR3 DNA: TGCAGCGCCGGGACAGGGGGTAGCAATCAGCCCCAGCATTTT
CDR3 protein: CSAGTGGSNQPQHF

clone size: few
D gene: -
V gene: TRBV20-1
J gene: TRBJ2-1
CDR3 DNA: TGCAGTGCGGAGAGATTCGGTGAGCAGTTCTTC
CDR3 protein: CSAERFGEQFF

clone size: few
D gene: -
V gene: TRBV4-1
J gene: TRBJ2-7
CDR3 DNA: TGCGCCAGCAGCCAAGACCCAGGGCTAGGCGAGCAGTACTTC
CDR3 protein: CASSQDPGLGEQYF

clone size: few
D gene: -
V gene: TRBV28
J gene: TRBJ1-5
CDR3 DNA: TGTGCCTCAAAAGGGAATCAGCCCCAGCATTTT
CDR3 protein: CASKGNQPQHF

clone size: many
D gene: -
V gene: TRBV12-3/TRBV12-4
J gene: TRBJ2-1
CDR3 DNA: TGTGCCAGCAGTCCTGCCGGCGGGGATGAGCAGTTCTTC
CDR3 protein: CASSPAGGDEQFF

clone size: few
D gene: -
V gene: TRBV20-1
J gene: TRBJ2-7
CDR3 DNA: TGCAGTGCTAGAGATCTGGAGGGGGCCTACGAGCAGTACTTC
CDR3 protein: CSARDLEGAYEQYF

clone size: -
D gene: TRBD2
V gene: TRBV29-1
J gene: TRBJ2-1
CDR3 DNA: TGCAGCTGGGCTAGCGGGAGGCTCGAGTCCTACAATGAGCAGTTCTTC
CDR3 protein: CSWASGRLESYNEQFF

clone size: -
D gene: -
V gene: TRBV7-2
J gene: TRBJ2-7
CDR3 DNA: TGTGCCAGCAGCACAACCCCCTTTGGGGGAAGCTCCTACGAGCAGTACTTC
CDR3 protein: CASSTTPFGGSSYEQYF

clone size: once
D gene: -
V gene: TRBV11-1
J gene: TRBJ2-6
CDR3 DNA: TGTGCCAGCAGCTCGGGACTGTTCTCTGGGGCCAACGTCCTGACTTTC
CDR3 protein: CASSSGLFSGANVLTF

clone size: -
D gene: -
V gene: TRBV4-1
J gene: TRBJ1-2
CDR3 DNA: TGCGCCAGCAGCCAAGAGGGGACCGTGAACTATGGCTACACCTTC
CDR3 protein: CASSQEGTVNYGYTF

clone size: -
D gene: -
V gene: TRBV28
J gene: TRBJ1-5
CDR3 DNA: TGTGCCAGCAGTTTGGGGACTCACCGACGTAATCAGCCCCAGCATTTT
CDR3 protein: CASSLGTHRRNQPQHF

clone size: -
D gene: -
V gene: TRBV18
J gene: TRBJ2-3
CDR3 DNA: TGTGCCAGCTCACCGGACGCTAGCACAGATACGCAGTATTTT
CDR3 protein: CASSPDASTDTQYF

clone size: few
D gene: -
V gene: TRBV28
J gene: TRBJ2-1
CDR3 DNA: TGTGCCAGCAGCCTCGGATGGCAGGGGTCCTACAATGAGCAGTTCTTC
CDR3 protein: CASSLGWQGSYNEQFF

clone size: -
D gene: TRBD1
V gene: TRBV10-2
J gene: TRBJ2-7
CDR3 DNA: TGCGCCAGCATGACAGGGAACTACGAGCAGTACTTC
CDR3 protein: CASMTGNYEQYF

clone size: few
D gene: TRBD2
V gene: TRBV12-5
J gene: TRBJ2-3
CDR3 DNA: TGTGCTAGTGGTTCGACCACTAGCGGGGCCTTCACAGATACGCAGTATTTT
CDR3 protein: CASGSTTSGAFTDTQYF

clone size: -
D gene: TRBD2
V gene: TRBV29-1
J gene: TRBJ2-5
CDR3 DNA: TGCAGCGTTGCGGTTGGAGTAGCGGGAGAACAAGAGACCCCGTACTTC
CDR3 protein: CSVAVGVAGEQETPYF

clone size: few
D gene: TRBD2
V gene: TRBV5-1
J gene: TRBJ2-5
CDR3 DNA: TGCGCCAGCAGCTTGGCCTCTGAGCGGGGCCAAGAGACCCAGTACTTC
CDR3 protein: CASSLASERGQETQYF

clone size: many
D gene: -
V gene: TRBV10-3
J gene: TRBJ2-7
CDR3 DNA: TGTGCCATCGGAGACGGGAAAGGGACCGAGCAGTACTTC
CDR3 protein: CAIGDGKGTEQYF

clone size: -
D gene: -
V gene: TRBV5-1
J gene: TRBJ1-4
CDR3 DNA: TGCGCCAGCAGCTTGGTGCCAGGGACGAAGGAAAAACTGTTTTTT
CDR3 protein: CASSLVPGTKEKLFF

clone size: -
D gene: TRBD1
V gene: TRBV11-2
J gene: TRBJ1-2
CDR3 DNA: TGTGCCAGCAGCCGTCAAAGGACAGGGTCGGGTGGCTACACCTTC
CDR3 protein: CASSRQRTGSGGYTF

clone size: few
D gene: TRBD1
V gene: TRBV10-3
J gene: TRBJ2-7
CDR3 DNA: TGTGCCATCAGTCACGCGACAGGGACATCTCGAAACAATGAGCAGTACTTC
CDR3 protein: CAISHATGTSRNNEQYF

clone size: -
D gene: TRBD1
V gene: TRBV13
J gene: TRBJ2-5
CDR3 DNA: TGTGCCAGCAGCACCACAGAGTCCAGACCCTCGTTCCGGGACAGGGGAGGAGAGACCCAGTACTTC
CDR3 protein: CASSTTESRPSFRDRGGETQYF

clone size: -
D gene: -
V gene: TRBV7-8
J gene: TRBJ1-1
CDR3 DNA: TGTGCCAGCAGCCGACCCACGGGGCAGTTGAACACTGAAGCTTTCTTT
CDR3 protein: CASSRPTGQLNTEAFF

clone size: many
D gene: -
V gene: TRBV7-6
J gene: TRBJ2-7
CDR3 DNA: TGTGCCAGCAGCTGGGATCGGGGGAGCCCCTACGAGCAGTACTTC
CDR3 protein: CASSWDRGSPYEQYF

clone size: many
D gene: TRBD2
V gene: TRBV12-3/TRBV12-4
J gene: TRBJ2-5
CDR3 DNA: TGTGCCAGCAGTTCCACTGCCGGGGGGGACCGCGAGACCCAGTACTTC
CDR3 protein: CASSSTAGGDRETQYF

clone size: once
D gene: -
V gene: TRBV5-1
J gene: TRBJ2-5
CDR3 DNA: TGCGCCAGCAGCTTTACTAGTAGGGGATCAGAGACCCAGTACTTC
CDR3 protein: CASSFTSRGSETQYF

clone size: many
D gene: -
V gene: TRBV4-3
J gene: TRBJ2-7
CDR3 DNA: TGCGCCAGCAGCCAAGACGGGAGAGGCTACGAGCAGTACTTC
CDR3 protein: CASSQDGRGYEQYF

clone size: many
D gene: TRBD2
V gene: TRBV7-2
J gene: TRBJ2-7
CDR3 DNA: TGTGCCAGCAGCGCCGGGACTAGCCACGAGCAGTACTTC
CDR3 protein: CASSAGTSHEQYF

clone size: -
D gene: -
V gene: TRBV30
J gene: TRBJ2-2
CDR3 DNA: TGTGCCTGGAGTGTACAAGGATCCGGGGAGCTGTTTTTT
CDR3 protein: CAWSVQGSGELFF